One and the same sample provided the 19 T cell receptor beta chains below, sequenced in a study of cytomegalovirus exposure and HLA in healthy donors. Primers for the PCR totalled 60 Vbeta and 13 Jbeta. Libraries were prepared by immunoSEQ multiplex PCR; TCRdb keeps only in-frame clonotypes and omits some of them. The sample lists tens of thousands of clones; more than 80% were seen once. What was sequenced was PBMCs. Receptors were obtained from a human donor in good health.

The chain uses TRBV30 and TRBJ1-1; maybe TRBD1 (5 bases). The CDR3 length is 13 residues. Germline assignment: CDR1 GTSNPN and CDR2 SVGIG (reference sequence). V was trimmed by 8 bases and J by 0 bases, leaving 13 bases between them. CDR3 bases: TGTGCCGTCAGTGGGGGGTTGAACACTGAAGCTTTCTTT. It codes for CAVSGGLNTEAFF.

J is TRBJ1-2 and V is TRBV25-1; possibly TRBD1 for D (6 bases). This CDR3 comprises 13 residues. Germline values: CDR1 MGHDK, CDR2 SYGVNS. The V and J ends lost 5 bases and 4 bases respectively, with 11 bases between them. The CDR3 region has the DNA TGTGCCAGCAGTTCCCCGACAGGCTATGGCTACACCTTC. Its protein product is CASSSPTGYGYTF.

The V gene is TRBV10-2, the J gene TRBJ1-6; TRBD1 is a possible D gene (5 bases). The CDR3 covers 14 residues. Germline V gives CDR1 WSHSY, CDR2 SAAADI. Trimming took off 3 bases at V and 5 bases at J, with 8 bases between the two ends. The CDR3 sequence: CASSEWGDNSPLHF. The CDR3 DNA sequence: TGCGCCAGCAGTGAATGGGGGGATAATTCACCCCTCCACTTT.

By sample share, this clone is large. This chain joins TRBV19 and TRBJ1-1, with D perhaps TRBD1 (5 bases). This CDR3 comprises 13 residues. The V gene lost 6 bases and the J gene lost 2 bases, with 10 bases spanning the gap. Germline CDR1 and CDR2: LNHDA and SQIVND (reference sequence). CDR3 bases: TGTGCCAGTAGCATGACAGATAACACTGAAGCTTTCTTT. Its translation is CASSMTDNTEAFF.

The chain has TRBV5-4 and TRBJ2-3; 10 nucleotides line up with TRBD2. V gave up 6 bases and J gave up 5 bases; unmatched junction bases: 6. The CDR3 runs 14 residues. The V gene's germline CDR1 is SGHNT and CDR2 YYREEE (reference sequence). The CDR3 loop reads CASMERGGGDTQYF. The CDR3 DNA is TGTGCCAGCATGGAGCGGGGGGGCGGAGATACGCAGTATTTT.

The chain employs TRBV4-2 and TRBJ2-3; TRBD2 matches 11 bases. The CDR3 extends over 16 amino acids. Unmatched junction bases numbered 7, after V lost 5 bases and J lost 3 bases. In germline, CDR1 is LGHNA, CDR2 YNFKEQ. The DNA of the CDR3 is TGTGCCAGCAGCTATGGGACTAGCGGACTAACAGATACGCAGTATTTT. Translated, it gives CASSYGTSGLTDTQYF.

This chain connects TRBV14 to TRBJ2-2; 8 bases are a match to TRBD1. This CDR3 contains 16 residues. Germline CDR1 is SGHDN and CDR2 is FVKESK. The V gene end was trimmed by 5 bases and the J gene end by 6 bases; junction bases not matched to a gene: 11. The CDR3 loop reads CASSSRTDRAAGELFF. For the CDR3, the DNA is TGTGCCAGCAGCTCCCGGACGGACAGGGCCGCCGGGGAGCTGTTTTTT.

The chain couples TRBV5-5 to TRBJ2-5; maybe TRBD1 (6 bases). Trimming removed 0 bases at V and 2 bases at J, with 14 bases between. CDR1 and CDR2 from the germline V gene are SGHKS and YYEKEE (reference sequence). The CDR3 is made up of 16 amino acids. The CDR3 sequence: CASSLAPGQLQETQYF. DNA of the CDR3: TGTGCCAGCAGCTTGGCTCCCGGACAGTTACAAGAGACCCAGTACTTC.

This chain's CDR3 is CASSSSALGQETQYF. Written as DNA, the CDR3 is TGTGCCAGCAGCTCTAGTGCTTTGGGCCAAGAGACCCAGTACTTC. The gene calls are TRBV11-2 and TRBJ2-5; unclear D gene. The CDR3 spans 15 residues. CDR1 is SGHAT, CDR2 FQNNGV, per germline. V dropped 4 bases and J dropped 1 base, with 13 bases sitting between them.

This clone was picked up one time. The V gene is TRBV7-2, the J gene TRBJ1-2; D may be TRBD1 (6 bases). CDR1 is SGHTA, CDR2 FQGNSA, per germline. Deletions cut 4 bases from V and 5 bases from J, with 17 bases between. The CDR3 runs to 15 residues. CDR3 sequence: CASSSKGGRQYGYTF. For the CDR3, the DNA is TGTGCCAGCAGCTCCAAGGGGGGGCGGCAGTATGGCTACACCTTC.

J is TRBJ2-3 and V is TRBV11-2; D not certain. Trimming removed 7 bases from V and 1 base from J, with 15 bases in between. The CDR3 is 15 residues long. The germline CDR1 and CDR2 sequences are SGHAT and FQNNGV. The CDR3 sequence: CASIEDFPGTDTQYF. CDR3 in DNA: TGTGCCAGCATCGAAGACTTTCCAGGCACAGATACGCAGTATTTT.

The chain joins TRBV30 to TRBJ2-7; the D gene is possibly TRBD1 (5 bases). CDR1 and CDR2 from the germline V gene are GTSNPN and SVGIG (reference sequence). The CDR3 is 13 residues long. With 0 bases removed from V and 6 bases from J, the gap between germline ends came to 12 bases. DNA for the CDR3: TGTGCCTGGAGTGTTGGCCCGCAGGGCGAGCAGTACTTC. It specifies CAWSVGPQGEQYF. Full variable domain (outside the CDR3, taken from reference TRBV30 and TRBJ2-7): SQTIHQWPATLVQPVGSPLSLECTVEGTSNPNLYWYRQAAGRGLQLLFYSVGIGQISSEVPQNLSASRPQDRQFILSSKKLLLSDSGFYLCAWSVGPQGEQYFGPGTRLTVT.

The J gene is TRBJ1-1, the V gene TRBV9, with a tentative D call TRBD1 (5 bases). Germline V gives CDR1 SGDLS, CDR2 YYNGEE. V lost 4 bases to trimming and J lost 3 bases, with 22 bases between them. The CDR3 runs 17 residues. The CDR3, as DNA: TGTGCCAGCAGCCCCCTAGATCCCGGGGGGAAGGACACTGAAGCTTTCTTT. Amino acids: CASSPLDPGGKDTEAFF.

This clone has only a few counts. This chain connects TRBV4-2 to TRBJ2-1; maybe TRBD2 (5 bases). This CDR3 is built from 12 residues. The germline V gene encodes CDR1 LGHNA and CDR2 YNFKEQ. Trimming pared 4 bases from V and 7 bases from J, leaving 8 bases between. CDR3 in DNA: TGTGCCAGCAGCCCGTCGGGGAATGAGCAGTTCTTC. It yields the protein CASSPSGNEQFF.

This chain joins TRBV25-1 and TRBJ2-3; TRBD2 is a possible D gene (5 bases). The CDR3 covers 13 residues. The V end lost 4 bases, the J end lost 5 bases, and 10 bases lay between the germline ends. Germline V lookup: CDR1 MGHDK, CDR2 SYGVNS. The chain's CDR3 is CASSVGVGDTQYF. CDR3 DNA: TGTGCCAGCAGTGTGGGAGTTGGAGATACGCAGTATTTT.

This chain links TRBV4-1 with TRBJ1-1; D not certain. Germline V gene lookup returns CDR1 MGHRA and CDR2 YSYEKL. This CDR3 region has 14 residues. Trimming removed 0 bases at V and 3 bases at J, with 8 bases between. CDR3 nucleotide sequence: TGCGCCAGCAGCCAAGATGTCGCAGACACTGAAGCTTTCTTT. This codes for CASSQDVADTEAFF.

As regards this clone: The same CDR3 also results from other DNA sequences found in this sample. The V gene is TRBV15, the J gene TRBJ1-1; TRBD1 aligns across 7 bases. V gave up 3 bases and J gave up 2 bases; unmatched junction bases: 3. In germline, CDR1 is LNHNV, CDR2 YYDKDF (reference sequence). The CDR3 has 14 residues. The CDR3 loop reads CATSRGDSNTEAFF. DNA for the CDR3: TGTGCCACCAGCAGGGGGGACAGTAACACTGAAGCTTTCTTT.

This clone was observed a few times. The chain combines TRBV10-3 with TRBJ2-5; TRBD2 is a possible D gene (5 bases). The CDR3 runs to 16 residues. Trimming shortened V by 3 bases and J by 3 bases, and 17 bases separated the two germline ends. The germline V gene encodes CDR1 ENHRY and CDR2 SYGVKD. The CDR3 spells CAISDSNGGRKETQYF. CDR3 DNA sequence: TGTGCCATCAGTGACTCAAATGGAGGCCGAAAAGAGACCCAGTACTTC.

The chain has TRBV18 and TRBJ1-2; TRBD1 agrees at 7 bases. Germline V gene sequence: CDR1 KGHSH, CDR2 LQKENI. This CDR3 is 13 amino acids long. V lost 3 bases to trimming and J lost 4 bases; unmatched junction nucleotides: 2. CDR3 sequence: CASSPGTAYGYTF. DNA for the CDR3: TGTGCCAGCTCACCTGGGACAGCCTATGGCTACACCTTC.